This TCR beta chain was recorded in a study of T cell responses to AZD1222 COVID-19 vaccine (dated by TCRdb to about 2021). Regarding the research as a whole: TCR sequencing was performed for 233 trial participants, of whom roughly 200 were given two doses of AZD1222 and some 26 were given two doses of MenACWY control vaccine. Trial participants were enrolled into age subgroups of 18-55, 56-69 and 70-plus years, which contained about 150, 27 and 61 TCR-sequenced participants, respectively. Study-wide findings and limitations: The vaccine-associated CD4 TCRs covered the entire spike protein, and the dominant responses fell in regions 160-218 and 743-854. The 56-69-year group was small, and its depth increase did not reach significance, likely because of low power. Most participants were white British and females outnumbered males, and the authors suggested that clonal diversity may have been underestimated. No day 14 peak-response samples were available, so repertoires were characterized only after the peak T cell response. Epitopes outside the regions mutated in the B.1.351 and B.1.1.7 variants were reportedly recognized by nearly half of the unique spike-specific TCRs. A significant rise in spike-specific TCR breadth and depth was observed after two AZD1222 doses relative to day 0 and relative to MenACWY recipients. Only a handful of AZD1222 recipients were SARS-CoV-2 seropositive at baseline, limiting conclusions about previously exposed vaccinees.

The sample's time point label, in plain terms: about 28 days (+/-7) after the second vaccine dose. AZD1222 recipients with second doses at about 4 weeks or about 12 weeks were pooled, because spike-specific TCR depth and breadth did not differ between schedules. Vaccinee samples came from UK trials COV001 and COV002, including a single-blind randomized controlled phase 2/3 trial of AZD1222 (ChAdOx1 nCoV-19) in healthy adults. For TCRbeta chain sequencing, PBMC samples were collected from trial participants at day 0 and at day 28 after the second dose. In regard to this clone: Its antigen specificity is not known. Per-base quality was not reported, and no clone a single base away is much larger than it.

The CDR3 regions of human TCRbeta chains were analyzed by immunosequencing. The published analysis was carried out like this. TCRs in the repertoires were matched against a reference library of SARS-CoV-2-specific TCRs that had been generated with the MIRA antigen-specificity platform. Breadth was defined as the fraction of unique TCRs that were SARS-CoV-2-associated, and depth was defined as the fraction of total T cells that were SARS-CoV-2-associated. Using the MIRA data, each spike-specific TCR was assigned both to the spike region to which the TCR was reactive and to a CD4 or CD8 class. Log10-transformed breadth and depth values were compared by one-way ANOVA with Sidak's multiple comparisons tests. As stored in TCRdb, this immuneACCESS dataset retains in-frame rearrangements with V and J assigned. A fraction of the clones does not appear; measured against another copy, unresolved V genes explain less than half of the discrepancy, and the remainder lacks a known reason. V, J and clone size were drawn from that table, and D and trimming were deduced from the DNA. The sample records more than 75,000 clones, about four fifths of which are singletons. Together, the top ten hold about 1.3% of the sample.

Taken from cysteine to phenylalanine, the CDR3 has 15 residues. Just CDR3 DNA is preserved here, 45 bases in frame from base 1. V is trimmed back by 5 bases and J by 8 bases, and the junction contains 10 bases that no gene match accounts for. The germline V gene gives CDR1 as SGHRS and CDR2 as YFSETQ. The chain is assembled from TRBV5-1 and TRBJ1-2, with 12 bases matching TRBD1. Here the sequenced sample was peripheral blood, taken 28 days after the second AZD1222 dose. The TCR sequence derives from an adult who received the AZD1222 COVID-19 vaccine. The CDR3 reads CASSQRSGTGGGYTF. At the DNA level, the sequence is TGCGCCAGCAGTCAGCGTTCCGGGACAGGGGGCGGCTACACCTTC. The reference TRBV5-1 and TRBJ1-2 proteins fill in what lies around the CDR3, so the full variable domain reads KAGVTQTPRYLIKTRGQQVTLSCSPISGHRSVSWYQQTPGQGLQFLFEYFSETQRNKGNFPGRFSGRQFSNSRSEMNVSTLELGDSALYLCASSQRSGTGGGYTFGSGTRLTVV.